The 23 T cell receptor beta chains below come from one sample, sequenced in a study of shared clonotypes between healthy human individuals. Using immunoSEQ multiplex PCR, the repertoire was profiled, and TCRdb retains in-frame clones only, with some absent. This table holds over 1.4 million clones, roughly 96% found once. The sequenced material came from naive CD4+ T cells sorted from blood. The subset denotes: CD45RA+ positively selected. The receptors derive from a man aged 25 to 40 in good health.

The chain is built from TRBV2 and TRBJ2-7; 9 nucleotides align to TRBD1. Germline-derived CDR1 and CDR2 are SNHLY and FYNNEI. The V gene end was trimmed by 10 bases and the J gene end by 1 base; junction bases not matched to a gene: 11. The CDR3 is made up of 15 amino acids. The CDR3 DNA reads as TGTGCCACAAACGCGGCTGACAGGGGGTCCTACGAGCAGTACTTC. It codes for CATNAADRGSYEQYF. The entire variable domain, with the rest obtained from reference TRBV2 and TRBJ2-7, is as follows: EPEVTQTPSHQVTQMGQEVILRCVPISNHLYFYWYRQILGQKVEFLVSFYNNEISEKSEIFDDQFSVERPDGSNFTLKIRSTKLEDSAMYFCATNAADRGSYEQYFGPGTRLTVT.

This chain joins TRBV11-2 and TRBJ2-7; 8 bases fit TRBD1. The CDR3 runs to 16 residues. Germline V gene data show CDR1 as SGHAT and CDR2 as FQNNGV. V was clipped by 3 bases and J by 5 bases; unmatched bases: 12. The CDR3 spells CASSFYLGQGRNEQYF. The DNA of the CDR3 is TGTGCCAGCAGCTTTTACTTAGGACAGGGAAGAAACGAGCAGTACTTC.

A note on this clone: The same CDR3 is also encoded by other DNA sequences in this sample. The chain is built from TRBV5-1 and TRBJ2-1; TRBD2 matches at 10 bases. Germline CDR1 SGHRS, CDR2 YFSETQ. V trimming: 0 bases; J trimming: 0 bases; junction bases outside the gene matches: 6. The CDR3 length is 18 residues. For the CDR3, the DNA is TGCGCCAGCAGCTTGGGACTAGCGGGTGGATACTCCTACAATGAGCAGTTCTTC. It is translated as CASSLGLAGGYSYNEQFF.

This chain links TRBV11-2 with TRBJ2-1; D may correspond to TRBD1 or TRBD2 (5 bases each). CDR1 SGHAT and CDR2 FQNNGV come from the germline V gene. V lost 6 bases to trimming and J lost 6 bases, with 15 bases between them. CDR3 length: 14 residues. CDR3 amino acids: CASSTWGSGNEQFF. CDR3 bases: TGTGCCAGCAGTACTTGGGGGTCAGGCAATGAGCAGTTCTTC.

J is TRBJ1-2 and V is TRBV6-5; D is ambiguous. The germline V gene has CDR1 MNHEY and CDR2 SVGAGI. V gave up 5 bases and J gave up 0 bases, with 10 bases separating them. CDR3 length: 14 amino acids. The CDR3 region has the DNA TGTGCCAGCAGTCCAACGACCTCTAACTATGGCTACACCTTC. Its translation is CASSPTTSNYGYTF.

In nucleotides, the CDR3 is TGTGCCAGCAGCTTGGCCGCTCAGGGTGAGCAGTTCTTC. Protein: CASSLAAQGEQFF. The V gene is TRBV5-4, the J gene TRBJ2-1; tentatively, D is TRBD1 (5 bases). Trimming stripped 0 bases from V and 9 bases from J, with 10 bases between. The germline gives CDR1 SGHNT, CDR2 YYREEE (reference sequence). The CDR3 has 13 amino acids.

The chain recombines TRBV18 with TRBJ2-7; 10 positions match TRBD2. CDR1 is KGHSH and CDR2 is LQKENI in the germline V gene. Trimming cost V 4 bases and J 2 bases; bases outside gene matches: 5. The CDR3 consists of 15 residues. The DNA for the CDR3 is TGTGCCAGCTCACGGGGGACTAGCGCGCCCTACGAGCAGTACTTC. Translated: CASSRGTSAPYEQYF.

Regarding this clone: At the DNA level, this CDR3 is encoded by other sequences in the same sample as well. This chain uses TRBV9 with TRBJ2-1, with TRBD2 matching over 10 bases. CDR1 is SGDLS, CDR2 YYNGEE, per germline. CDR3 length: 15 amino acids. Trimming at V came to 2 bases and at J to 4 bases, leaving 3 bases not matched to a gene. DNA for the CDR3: TGTGCCAGCAGCGTGGCTAGCGGGGGATACAATGAGCAGTTCTTC. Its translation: CASSVASGGYNEQFF.

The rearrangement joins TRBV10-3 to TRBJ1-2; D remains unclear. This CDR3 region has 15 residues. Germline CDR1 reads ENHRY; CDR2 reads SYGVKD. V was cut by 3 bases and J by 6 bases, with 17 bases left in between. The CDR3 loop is CAISDPRPRYDGYTF. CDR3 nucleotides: TGTGCCATCAGTGATCCTCGTCCCCGTTATGATGGCTACACCTTC.

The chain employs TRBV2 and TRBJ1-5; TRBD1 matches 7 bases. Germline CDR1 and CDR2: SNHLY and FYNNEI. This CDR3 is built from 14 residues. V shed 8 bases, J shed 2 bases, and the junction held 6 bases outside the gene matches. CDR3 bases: TGTGCCAGCGGACAGGACTATGGCAATCAGCCCCAGCATTTT. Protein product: CASGQDYGNQPQHF.

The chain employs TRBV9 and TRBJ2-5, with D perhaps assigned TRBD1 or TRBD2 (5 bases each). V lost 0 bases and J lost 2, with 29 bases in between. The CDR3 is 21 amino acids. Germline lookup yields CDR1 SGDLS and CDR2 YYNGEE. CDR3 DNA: TGTGCCAGCAGCGTAGATGCGGGCCTATCTCCCGATAGAAGGGGACAAGAGACCCAGTACTTC. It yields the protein CASSVDAGLSPDRRGQETQYF.

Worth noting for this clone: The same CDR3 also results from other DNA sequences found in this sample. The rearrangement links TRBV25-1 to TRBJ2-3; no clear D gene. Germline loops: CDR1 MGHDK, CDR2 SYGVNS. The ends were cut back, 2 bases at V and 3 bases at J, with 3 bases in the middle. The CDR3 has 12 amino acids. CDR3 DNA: TGTGCCAGCAGTGAACTTACAGATACGCAGTATTTT. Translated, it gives CASSELTDTQYF.

The CDR3: CATSRDGDEGYTF. In nucleotides, the CDR3 is TGTGCCACCAGCAGAGATGGCGACGAGGGCTACACCTTC. V and J are TRBV15 and TRBJ1-2; D ambiguous. There are 13 residues in the CDR3. The germline V gene encodes CDR1 LNHNV and CDR2 YYDKDF (reference sequence). Between the trimmed V and J ends, which lost 0 bases and 8 bases, there was a span of 10 bases. The variable domain in full, completed from reference TRBV15 and TRBJ1-2, reads DAMVIQNPRYQVTQFGKPVTLSCSQTLNHNVMYWYQQKSSQAPKLLFHYYDKDFNNEADTPDNFQSRRPNTSFCFLDIRSPGLGDTAMYLCATSRDGDEGYTFGSGTRLTVV.

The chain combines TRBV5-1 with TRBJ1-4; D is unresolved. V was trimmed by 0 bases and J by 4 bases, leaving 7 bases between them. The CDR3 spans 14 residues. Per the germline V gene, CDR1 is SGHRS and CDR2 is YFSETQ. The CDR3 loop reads CASSLASLNEKLFF. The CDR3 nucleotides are TGCGCCAGCAGCTTGGCCAGCCTTAATGAAAAACTGTTTTTT. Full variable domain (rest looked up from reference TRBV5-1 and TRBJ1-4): KAGVTQTPRYLIKTRGQQVTLSCSPISGHRSVSWYQQTPGQGLQFLFEYFSETQRNKGNFPGRFSGRQFSNSRSEMNVSTLELGDSALYLCASSLASLNEKLFFGSGTQLSVL.

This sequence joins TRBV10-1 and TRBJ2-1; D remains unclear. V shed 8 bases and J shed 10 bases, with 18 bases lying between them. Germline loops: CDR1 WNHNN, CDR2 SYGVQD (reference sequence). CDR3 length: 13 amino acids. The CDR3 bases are TGCGCCAGCGGAGAGGCTAGTAGTGCGGAGCAGTTCTTC. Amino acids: CASGEASSAEQFF.

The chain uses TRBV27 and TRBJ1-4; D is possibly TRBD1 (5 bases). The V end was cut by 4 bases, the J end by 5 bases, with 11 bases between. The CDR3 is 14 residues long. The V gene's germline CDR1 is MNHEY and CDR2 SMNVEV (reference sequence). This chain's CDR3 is CASSSLPGNEKLFF. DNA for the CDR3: TGTGCCAGCAGTTCCCTCCCAGGGAATGAAAAACTGTTTTTT. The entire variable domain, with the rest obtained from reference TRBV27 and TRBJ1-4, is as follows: EAQVTQNPRYLITVTGKKLTVTCSQNMNHEYMSWYRQDPGLGLRQIYYSMNVEVTDKGDVPEGYKVSRKEKRNFPLILESPSPNQTSLYFCASSSLPGNEKLFFGSGTQLSVL.

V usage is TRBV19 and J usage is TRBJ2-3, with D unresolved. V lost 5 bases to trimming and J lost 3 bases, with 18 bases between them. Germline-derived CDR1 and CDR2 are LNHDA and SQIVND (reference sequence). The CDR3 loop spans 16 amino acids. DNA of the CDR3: TGTGCCAGTAGTGAAAAGGCAATCCAAACTACAGATACGCAGTATTTT. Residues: CASSEKAIQTTDTQYF.

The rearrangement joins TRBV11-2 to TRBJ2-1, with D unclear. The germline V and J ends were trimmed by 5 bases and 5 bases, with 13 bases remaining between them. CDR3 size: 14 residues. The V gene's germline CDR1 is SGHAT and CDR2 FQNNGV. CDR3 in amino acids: CASSLSSLNNEQFF. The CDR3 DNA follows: TGTGCCAGCAGCCTAAGCTCCCTGAACAATGAGCAGTTCTTC. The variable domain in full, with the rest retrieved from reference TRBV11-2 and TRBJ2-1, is EAGVAQSPRYKIIEKRQSVAFWCNPISGHATLYWYQQILGQGPKLLIQFQNNGVVDDSQLPKDRFSAERLKGVDSTLKIQPAKLEDSAVYLCASSLSSLNNEQFFGPGTRLTVL.

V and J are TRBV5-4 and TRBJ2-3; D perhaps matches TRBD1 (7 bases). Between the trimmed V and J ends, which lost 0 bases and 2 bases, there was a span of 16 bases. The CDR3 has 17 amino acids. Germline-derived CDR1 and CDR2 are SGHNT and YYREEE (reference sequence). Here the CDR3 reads CASSLAGGQFFTDTQYF. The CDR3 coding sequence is TGTGCCAGCAGCTTGGCCGGGGGACAGTTCTTCACAGATACGCAGTATTTT. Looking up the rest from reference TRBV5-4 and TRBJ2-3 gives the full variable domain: ETGVTQSPTHLIKTRGQQVTLRCSSQSGHNTVSWYQQALGQGPQFIFQYYREEENGRGNFPPRFSGLQFPNYSSELNVNALELDDSALYLCASSLAGGQFFTDTQYFGPGTRLTVL.

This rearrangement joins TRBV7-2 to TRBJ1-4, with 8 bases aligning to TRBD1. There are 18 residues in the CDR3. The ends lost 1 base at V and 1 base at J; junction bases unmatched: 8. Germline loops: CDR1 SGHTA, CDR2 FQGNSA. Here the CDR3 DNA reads TGTGCCAGCAGCTTAGGTGGACAGGGATCCGGAACTAATGAAAAACTGTTTTTT. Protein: CASSLGGQGSGTNEKLFF.

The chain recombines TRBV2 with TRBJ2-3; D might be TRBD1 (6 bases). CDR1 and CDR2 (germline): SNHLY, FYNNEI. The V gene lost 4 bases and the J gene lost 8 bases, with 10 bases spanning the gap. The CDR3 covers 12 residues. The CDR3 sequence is CASSAGAPTQYF. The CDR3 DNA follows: TGTGCCAGCAGTGCAGGGGCCCCTACGCAGTATTTT.

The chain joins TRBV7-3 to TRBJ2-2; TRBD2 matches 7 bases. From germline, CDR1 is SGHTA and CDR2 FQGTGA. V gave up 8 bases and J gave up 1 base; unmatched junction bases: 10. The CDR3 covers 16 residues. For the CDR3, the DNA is TGTGCCAGCCATTACTCGGGGGGAAGGAACACCGGGGAGCTGTTTTTT. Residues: CASHYSGGRNTGELFF.

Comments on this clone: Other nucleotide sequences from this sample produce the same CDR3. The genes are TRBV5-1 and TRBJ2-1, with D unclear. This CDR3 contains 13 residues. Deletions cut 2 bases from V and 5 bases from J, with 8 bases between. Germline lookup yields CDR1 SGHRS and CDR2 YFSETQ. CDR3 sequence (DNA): TGCGCCAGCAGCTTCGGCGGCCACAATGAGCAGTTCTTC. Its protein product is CASSFGGHNEQFF.